This is a list of T cell receptor beta chains from one sample in a study of blood T cell repertoires in COVID-19. This table comes from immunoSEQ multiplex PCR, and its TCRdb copy is limited to in-frame clones, with some not included. Of about 180,000 clones listed, about 83% are singletons. The sequencing sample was made of peripheral blood. All receptors derive from a human donor in a cohort sampled during active COVID-19. CDR3s include the opening cysteine and the closing phenylalanine or tryptophan. A D gene is named only where the DNA matches it firmly. Clone size is shown for a subset of rows, as once, few, many or a class of expanded clone.

CDR3 DNA	CDR3 protein	D gene	clone size	V gene	J gene
TGTGCCAGCTCACCCTCCACTAGCGGGAGGAGAGAGACCCAGTACTTC	CASSPSTSGRRETQYF	TRBD2	NA	TRBV18	TRBJ2-5
TGTGCCAGCAGCTTACGGGCAGCGGGGGATGAGGACTCCTACGAGCAGTACTTC	CASSLRAAGDEDSYEQYF	TRBD2	NA	TRBV7-9	TRBJ2-7
TGCAGCGTTGATAAGACAGGGGGGGGCCAAGAGACCCAGTACTTC	CSVDKTGGGQETQYF	TRBD1	NA	TRBV29-1	TRBJ2-5
TGTGCCAGCAGCCCCGCAGGGGTAAGCGAGCAGTACTTC	CASSPAGVSEQYF	NA	few	TRBV7-2	TRBJ2-7
TGTGCCAGCAGTTTATATCTCGGGCAGGGGAACGGGGCCAACGTCCTGACTTTC	CASSLYLGQGNGANVLTF	NA	NA	TRBV27	TRBJ2-6
TGTGCCAGCAGCTCGGGGGGGAATAATAATTCACCCCTCCACTTT	CASSSGGNNNSPLHF	NA	NA	TRBV7-3	TRBJ1-6
TGTGCCAGCAGTTACCCCCACACGGGGTGCGGCGAAAAACTGTTTTTT	CASSYPHTGCGEKLFF	NA	NA	TRBV6-5	TRBJ1-4
TGTGCCAGCGGGGACTGGCCGCGGGAGCAGTACTTC	CASGDWPREQYF	NA	once	TRBV6-5	TRBJ2-7
TGTGCCAGCAGCCAAGTCCAGGGCACCTATAATTCACCCCTCCACTTT	CASSQVQGTYNSPLHF	NA	NA	TRBV3-1/TRBV3-2	TRBJ1-6
TGTGCCAGCAGCTTAGCGGCTAGCACAGATACGCAGTATTTT	CASSLAASTDTQYF	NA	NA	TRBV7-2	TRBJ2-3
TGTGCCAGCAGCCACTCCGACAGGGGGCGGTACGAGCAGTACTTC	CASSHSDRGRYEQYF	TRBD1	NA	TRBV7-3	TRBJ2-7
TGCGCCAGCAGCTTGGAAGGGGCCTCTGGAGCTTTCTTT	CASSLEGASGAFF	NA	few	TRBV5-1	TRBJ1-1
TGTGCCAGCAGCTTGGGAGGGACACGGCCCAATCAGCCCCAGCATTTT	CASSLGGTRPNQPQHF	NA	NA	TRBV5-4	TRBJ1-5
TGCGCCAGCAGCCAAGATAGGCTAGCGGGAGCCTACGAGCAGTACTTC	CASSQDRLAGAYEQYF	TRBD2	NA	TRBV4-3	TRBJ2-7
TGTGCCAGCAGCCTTGGGACAGAACTTTACGAGCAGTACTTC	CASSLGTELYEQYF	TRBD1	once	TRBV6-2/TRBV6-3	TRBJ2-7
TGTGCCAGCAGCTTAGCCAGGGAACGATACACCTCCGACTACGAGCAGTACTTC	CASSLARERYTSDYEQYF	NA	NA	TRBV11-3	TRBJ2-7
TGCGCCAGCAGTGACGACAGGGGCCTTTCCACAGATACGCAGTATTTT	CASSDDRGLSTDTQYF	TRBD1	NA	TRBV10-1	TRBJ2-3
TGTGCCAGCAAAGAGCTCGGGACAAACCAAGAGACCCAGTACTTC	CASKELGTNQETQYF	NA	NA	TRBV5-8	TRBJ2-5
TGTGCCAGCAGCTCGCCCTCCCGGGGGGGCTATGGCTACACCTTC	CASSSPSRGGYGYTF	NA	NA	TRBV7-2	TRBJ1-2
TGTGCCAGCAGCTTTAGGACAGGGGTCCAAGAGACCCAGTACTTC	CASSFRTGVQETQYF	TRBD1	NA	TRBV5-4	TRBJ2-5
TGCGCCAGCAGCTTGGCTGGTAGCGGGGGCATAGATACGCAGTATTTT	CASSLAGSGGIDTQYF	TRBD2	NA	TRBV5-1	TRBJ2-3
TGTGCCACCAGCAGAGTGGCAGGGGCTGAAGCTTTCTTT	CATSRVAGAEAFF	NA	NA	TRBV15	TRBJ1-1
TGTGCCAGCAGCCCCGGGACAGGGCTACAACATTACTATGGCTACACCTTC	CASSPGTGLQHYYGYTF	TRBD1	NA	TRBV5-6	TRBJ1-2
TGTGCCAGCAGTTCACAGGGGGTCCTCTTGGAGCAGTACTTC	CASSSQGVLLEQYF	TRBD1	NA	TRBV7-9	TRBJ2-7
TGCGCCAGCAGCTTTCAGGGGCACGGGGCCAACGTCCTGACTTTC	CASSFQGHGANVLTF	NA	NA	TRBV5-1	TRBJ2-6
TGTGCCAGCAGCCAGACAGTTAACTATGGCTACACCTTC	CASSQTVNYGYTF	NA	NA	TRBV7-9	TRBJ1-2
TGTGCCAGCTCACCAGGACAGACCTACGAGCAGTACTTC	CASSPGQTYEQYF	NA	NA	TRBV18	TRBJ2-7
TGCGCCAGCAGCAGCAGGGGGGAGACCCAGTACTTC	CASSSRGETQYF	TRBD1	NA	TRBV4-1	TRBJ2-5
TGTGCCAGCAGCTTCGCTCTCACGGGGAGCTCCTACGAGCAGTACTTC	CASSFALTGSSYEQYF	NA	NA	TRBV7-2	TRBJ2-7
TGTGCCAGCAGGCTTCGGGTTGATAGCAATCAGCCCCAGCATTTT	CASRLRVDSNQPQHF	NA	NA	TRBV7-2	TRBJ1-5
TGTGCCAGCAGCTTAGTCCCGGTTAGCAATCAGCCCCAGCATTTT	CASSLVPVSNQPQHF	NA	NA	TRBV11-2	TRBJ1-5
TGTGCCAGCAACCAACAGGGGGCCGGGGAGCTGTTTTTT	CASNQQGAGELFF	TRBD1	NA	TRBV4-2	TRBJ2-2
TGTGCCACCAGTGAGCCGAGGACAGCCATGAACACTGAAGCTTTCTTT	CATSEPRTAMNTEAFF	NA	NA	TRBV24-1	TRBJ1-1
TGCGCCAGCAGTGTGGGCAGAAGAAACACTGAAGCTTTCTTT	CASSVGRRNTEAFF	NA	NA	TRBV10-1	TRBJ1-1
TGTGCCAGCAGTTTATCACGGCTAGCTCATGGGCAGTACTTC	CASSLSRLAHGQYF	NA	once	TRBV28	TRBJ2-7
TGTGCCAGCAGTGAACGGGGGGGCACAGATACGCAGTATTTT	CASSERGGTDTQYF	TRBD2	NA	TRBV6-1	TRBJ2-3
TGTGCCAGCAGTTACGTCAGGGGATCTGAGCAGTACTTC	CASSYVRGSEQYF	NA	NA	TRBV6-2/TRBV6-3	TRBJ2-7
TGTGCCAGCAGCTTAGGGACAGGGGGCTTTCAGCCCCAGCATTTT	CASSLGTGGFQPQHF	TRBD1	NA	TRBV7-9	TRBJ1-5
TGTGCCAGCAGCTTAGGCGCTAGCCTGTGGGAGCAGTACTTC	CASSLGASLWEQYF	NA	NA	TRBV7-8	TRBJ2-7
TGCGCCAGCAGCTACGAGGTTAACTATGGCTACACCTTC	CASSYEVNYGYTF	NA	NA	TRBV5-1	TRBJ1-2
TGTGCCAGCAGCCCTGCCATAGGGGGGGCGAATGAGCAGTTCTTC	CASSPAIGGANEQFF	NA	NA	TRBV3-1/TRBV3-2	TRBJ2-1
TGCAGCGTTGAACCAGAACTGAACACTGAAGCTTTCTTT	CSVEPELNTEAFF	NA	NA	TRBV29-1	TRBJ1-1
TGTGCCAGCCGTCGGGGACTAGCGGGGACAGGGGAGCAGTACTTC	CASRRGLAGTGEQYF	TRBD2	NA	TRBV6-4	TRBJ2-7
TGCGCCAGCAGGCTGGAGAGTGGGAACACTGAAGCTTTCTTT	CASRLESGNTEAFF	NA	NA	TRBV5-1	TRBJ1-1
TGTGCCAGTAGTAGGGCAGGGGGGAACACCGGGGAGCTGTTTTTT	CASSRAGGNTGELFF	TRBD1	few	TRBV19	TRBJ2-2
TGTGCCAGCAGCCATAGACAGGGGAATTGGAATGAGCAGTTCTTC	CASSHRQGNWNEQFF	TRBD1	NA	TRBV14	TRBJ2-1
TGCGCCAGCAGTGAGTCGGACAGTCATGAGCAGTTCTTC	CASSESDSHEQFF	NA	NA	TRBV10-2	TRBJ2-1
TGTGCCAGCAGTCGAACCCTAGGGGGCGACGACGAGCAGTACTTC	CASSRTLGGDDEQYF	TRBD1	NA	TRBV9	TRBJ2-7
TGTGCCGGCAGCAAGAAACCCGGGACAGGGGGCGAATATTCACCCCTCCACTTT	CAGSKKPGTGGEYSPLHF	TRBD1	NA	TRBV3-1/TRBV3-2	TRBJ1-6
TGTGCCAGCAGTGAGACAGGGGCCTATGGCTACACCTTC	CASSETGAYGYTF	TRBD1	few	TRBV6-1	TRBJ1-2
TGTGCCAGTAGTTCTCGCGGACAGGGTAGGGGCTACACCTTC	CASSSRGQGRGYTF	TRBD1	NA	TRBV19	TRBJ1-2
TGTGCCAGCAGTGAAGGGGGGGCTAACTATGGCTACACCTTC	CASSEGGANYGYTF	NA	NA	TRBV2	TRBJ1-2
TGTGCCATCAGTGAGTCGGTAATTAGCGGGAGCCGGGATACGCAGTATTTT	CAISESVISGSRDTQYF	TRBD2	NA	TRBV10-3	TRBJ2-3
TGCGCCAGCAGTCCGGACAGGGTAATCCAGCCCCAGCATTTT	CASSPDRVIQPQHF	TRBD1	NA	TRBV10-2	TRBJ1-5
TGTGCCAGCTCACGGTACCAGGGGATTCAGCCCCAGCATTTT	CASSRYQGIQPQHF	NA	NA	TRBV18	TRBJ1-5
TGTGCCACCAGATCCCAGGTCTACGAGCAGTACTTC	CATRSQVYEQYF	NA	NA	TRBV28	TRBJ2-7
TGCAGTGCTAGTTTGTCTGGCGGGGGTTACAATGAGCAGTTCTTC	CSASLSGGGYNEQFF	TRBD2	NA	TRBV20-1	TRBJ2-1